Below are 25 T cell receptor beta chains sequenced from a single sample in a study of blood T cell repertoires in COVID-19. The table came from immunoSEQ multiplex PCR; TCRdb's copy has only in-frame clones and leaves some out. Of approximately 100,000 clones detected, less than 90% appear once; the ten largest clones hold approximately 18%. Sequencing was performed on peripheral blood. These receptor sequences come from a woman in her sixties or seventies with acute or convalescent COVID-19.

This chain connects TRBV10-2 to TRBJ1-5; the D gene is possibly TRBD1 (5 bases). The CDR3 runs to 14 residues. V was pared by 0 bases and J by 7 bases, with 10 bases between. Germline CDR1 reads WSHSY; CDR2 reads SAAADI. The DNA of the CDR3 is TGCGCCAGCAGTGAGTCGATGGGGCGGCAGCCCCAGCATTTT. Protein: CASSESMGRQPQHF.

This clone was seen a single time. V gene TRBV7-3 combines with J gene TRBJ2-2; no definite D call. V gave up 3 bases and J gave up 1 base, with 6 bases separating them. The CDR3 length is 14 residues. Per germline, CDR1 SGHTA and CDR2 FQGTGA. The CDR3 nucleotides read TGTGCCAGCAGCTTTTCGGGGAACACCGGGGAGCTGTTTTTT. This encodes CASSFSGNTGELFF.

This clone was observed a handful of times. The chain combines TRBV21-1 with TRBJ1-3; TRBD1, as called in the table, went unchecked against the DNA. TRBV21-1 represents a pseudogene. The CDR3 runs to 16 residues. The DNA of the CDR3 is TGTGCCAGCAGCAAAGGAAGGGGCAGGGCTGGAAACACCATATATTTT. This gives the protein CASSKGRGRAGNTIYF.

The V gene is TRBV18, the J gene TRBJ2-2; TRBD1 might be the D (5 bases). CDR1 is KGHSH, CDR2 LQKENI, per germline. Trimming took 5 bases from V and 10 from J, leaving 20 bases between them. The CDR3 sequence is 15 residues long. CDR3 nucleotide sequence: TGTGCCAGCTCATACCCCCCAGGGTTGGGGCCGGAGCTGTTTTTT. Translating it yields CASSYPPGLGPELFF.

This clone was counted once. In DNA form, the CDR3 reads TGTGCCAGCAGCCCTCGGACAGACTCAGGTTACACCTTC. Translation: CASSPRTDSGYTF. The chain links TRBV7-3 to TRBJ1-2; tentatively, D is TRBD1 (6 bases). Trimming cost V 5 bases and J 11 bases, with 18 bases left between them. The CDR3 runs 13 residues. The germline V gene encodes CDR1 SGHTA and CDR2 FQGTGA.

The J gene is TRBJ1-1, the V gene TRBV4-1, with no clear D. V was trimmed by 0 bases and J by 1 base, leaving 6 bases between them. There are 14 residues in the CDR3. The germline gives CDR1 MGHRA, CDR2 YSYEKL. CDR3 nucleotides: TGCGCCAGCAGCCAAGATCGGGAGAACACTGAAGCTTTCTTT. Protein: CASSQDRENTEAFF.

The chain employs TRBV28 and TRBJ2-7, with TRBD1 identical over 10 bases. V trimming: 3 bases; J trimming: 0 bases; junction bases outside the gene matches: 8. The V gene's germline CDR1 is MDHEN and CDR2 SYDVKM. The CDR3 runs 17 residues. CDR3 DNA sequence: TGTGCCAGCAGTTTCCCTTCGGACAGGGGGATCTCCTACGAGCAGTACTTC. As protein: CASSFPSDRGISYEQYF.

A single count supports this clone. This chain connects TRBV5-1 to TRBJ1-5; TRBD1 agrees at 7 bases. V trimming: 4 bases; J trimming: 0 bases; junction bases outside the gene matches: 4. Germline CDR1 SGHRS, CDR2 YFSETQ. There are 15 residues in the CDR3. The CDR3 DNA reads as TGCGCCAGCAGCCTGGGACAGTTTAGCAATCAGCCCCAGCATTTT. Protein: CASSLGQFSNQPQHF.

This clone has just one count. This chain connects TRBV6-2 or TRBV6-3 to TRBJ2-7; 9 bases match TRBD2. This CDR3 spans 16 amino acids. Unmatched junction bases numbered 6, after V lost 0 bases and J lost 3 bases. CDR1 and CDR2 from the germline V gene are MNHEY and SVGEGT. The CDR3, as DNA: TGTGCCAGCAGTTACTCAGTCGGGACTAGCTTCTACGAGCAGTACTTC. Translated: CASSYSVGTSFYEQYF.

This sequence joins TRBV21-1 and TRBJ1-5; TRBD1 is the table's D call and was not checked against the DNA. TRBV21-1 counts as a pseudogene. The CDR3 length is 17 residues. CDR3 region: CASSKVAASGEEQPQHF. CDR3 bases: TGTGCCAGCAGCAAAGTGGCCGCCTCAGGCGAAGAACAGCCCCAGCATTTT.

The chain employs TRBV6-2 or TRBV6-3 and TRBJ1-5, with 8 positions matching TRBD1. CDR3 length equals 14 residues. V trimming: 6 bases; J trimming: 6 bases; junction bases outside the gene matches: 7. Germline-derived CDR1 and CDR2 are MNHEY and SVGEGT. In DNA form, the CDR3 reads TGTGCCAGCAGCAATCAGGGGGCAAGTCAGCCCCAGCATTTT. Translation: CASSNQGASQPQHF.

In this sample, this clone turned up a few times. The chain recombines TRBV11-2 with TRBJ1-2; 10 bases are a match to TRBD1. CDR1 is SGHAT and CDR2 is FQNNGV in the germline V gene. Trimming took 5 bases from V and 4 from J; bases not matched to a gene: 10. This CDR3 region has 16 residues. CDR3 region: CASSPDGQGVLYGYTF. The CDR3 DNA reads TGTGCCAGCAGCCCAGACGGACAGGGGGTTCTCTATGGCTACACCTTC.

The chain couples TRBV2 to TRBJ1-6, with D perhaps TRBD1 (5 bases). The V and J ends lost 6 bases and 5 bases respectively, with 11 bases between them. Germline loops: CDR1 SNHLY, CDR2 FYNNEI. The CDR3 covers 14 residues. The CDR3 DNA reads TGTGCCAGCAGCCCGGACATAGATAATTCACCCCTCCACTTT. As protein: CASSPDIDNSPLHF.

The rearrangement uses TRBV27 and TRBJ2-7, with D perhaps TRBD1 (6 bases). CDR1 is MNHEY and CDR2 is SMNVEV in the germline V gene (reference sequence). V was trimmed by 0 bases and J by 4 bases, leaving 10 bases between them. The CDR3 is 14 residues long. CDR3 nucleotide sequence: TGTGCCAGCAGTTTATCGGACAGTCAATACGAGCAGTACTTC. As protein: CASSLSDSQYEQYF.

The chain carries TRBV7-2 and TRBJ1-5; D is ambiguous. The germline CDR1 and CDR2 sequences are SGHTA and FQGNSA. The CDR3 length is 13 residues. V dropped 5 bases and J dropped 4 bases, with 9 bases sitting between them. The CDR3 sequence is CASSENRNQPQHF. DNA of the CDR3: TGTGCCAGCAGCGAGAACCGGAATCAGCCCCAGCATTTT.

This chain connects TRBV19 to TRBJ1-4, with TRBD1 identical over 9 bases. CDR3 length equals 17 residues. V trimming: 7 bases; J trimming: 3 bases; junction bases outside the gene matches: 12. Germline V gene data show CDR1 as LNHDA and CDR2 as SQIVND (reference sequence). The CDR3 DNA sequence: TGTGCCAGTATGGGACAGGGAGGCGGTTCGGCTAATGAAAAACTGTTTTTT. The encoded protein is CASMGQGGGSANEKLFF.

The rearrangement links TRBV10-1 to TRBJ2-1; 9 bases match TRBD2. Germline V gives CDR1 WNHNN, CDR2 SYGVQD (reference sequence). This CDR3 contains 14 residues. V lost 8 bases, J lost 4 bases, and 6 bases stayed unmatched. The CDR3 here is CASGAGGQYNEQFF. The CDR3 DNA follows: TGCGCCAGCGGAGCGGGGGGCCAATACAATGAGCAGTTCTTC.

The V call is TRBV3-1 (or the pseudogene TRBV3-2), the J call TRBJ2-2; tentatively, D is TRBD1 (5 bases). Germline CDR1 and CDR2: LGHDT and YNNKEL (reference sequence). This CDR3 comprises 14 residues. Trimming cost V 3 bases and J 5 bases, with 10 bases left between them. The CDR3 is CASSQGPATGELFF. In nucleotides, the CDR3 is TGTGCCAGCAGCCAGGGGCCCGCGACCGGGGAGCTGTTTTTT.

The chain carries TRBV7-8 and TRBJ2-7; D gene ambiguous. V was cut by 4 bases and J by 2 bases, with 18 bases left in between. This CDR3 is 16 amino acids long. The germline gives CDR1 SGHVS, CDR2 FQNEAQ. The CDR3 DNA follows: TGTGCCAGCAGCTCCTCTCTGGGCAAGGCTCCCTACGAGCAGTACTTC. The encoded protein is CASSSSLGKAPYEQYF.

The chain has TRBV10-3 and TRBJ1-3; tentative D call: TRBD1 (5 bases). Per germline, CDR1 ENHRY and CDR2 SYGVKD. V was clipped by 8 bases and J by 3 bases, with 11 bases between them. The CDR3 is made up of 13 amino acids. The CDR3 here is CAIGSGFGNTIYF. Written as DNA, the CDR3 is TGTGCCATCGGGTCAGGGTTTGGAAACACCATATATTTT.

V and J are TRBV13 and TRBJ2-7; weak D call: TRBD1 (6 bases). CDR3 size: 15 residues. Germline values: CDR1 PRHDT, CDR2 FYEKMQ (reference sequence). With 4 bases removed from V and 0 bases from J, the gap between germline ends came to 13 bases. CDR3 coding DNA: TGTGCCAGCAGCTCCGACAGGCAACTCTCCTACGAGCAGTACTTC. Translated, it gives CASSSDRQLSYEQYF.

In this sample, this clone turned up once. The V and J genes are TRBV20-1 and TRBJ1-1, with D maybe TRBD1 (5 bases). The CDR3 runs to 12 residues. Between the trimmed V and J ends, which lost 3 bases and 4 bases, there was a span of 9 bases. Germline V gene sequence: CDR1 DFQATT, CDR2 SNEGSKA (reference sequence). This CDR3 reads CSASQGATEAFF. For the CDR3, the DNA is TGCAGTGCTAGTCAAGGGGCCACTGAAGCTTTCTTT.

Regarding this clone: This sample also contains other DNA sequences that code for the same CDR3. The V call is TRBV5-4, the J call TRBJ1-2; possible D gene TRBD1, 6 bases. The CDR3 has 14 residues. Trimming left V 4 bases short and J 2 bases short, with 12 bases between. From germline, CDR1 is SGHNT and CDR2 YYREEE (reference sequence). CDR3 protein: CASSPRGQNYGYTF. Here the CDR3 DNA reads TGTGCCAGCAGCCCCCGTGGACAGAACTATGGCTACACCTTC.

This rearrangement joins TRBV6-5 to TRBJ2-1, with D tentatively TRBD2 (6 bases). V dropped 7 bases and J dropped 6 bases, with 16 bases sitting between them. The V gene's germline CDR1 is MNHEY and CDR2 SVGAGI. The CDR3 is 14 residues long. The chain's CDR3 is CASTPRGAINEQFF. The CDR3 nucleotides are TGTGCCAGCACCCCTCGCGGGGCTATCAATGAGCAGTTCTTC.

The CDR3 loop is CNRRGLTWRTASEQPQHF. CDR3 nucleotide sequence: TGCAACCGGCGAGGTCTAACATGGAGGACGGCGAGCGAACAGCCCCAGCATTTT. The rearrangement uses TRBV29-1 and TRBJ1-5; the D is unclear. The CDR3 covers 18 residues. The germline V gene encodes CDR1 SQVTM and CDR2 ANQGSEA.